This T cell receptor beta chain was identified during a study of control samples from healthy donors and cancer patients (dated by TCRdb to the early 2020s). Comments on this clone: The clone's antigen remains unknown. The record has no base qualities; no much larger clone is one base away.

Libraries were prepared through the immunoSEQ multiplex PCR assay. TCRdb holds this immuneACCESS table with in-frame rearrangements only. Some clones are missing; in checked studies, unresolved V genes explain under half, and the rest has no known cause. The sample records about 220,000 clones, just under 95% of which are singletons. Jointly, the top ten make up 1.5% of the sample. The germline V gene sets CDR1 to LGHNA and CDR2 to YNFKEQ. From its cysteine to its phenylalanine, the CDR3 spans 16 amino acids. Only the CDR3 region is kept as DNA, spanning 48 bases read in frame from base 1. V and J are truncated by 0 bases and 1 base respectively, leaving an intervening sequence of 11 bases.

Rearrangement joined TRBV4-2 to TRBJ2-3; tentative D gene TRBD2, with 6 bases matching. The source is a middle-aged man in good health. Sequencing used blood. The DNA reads TGTGCCAGCAGCCAAGATCCGCGCGGGGGCACAGATACGCAGTATTTT. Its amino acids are CASSQDPRGGTDTQYF.